What follows are 19 T cell receptor beta chains derived from one specimen sequenced in a study of CXCR3-negative and CXCR3-positive naive CD8 T cells. The TRB cDNA libraries were prepared by 5' RACE with UMI labels. Following a re-call of the 5' RACE reads, TCRdb has one entry per CDR3 protein and lacks DNA. This sample's table has about 57,000 distinct CDR3 sequences. Sequenced sample: memory CD8+ T cells from blood. The receptors were sampled from a human donor in good health. Some clones in this sample may be carry-over from other donors' samples.

The rearrangement links TRBV29-1 to TRBJ2-1; TCRdb outputs TRBD2, but without DNA this stays unchecked. The CDR3 is made up of 16 amino acids. Germline CDR1 is SQVTM and CDR2 is ANQGSEA. This CDR3 is CSVEKGGGMDINEQFF.

V and J are TRBV7-9 and TRBJ2-3; TCRdb designates TRBD2, a call that cannot be tested without DNA. The CDR3 runs 14 residues. Germline CDR1 reads SEHNR; CDR2 reads FQNEAQ (reference sequence). This CDR3 is CASSLAGGVDTQYF.

V and J are TRBV4-2 and TRBJ2-7; the TCRdb D gene call, TRBD1, has no DNA to confirm it. The V gene's germline CDR1 is LGHNA and CDR2 YNFKEQ. The CDR3 is 15 residues long. CDR3 region: CASSQETGSSYEQYF.

The chain links TRBV6-1 to TRBJ1-6; TCRdb's D gene call, TRBD1, goes unchecked for lack of DNA. CDR1 MNHNS and CDR2 SASEGT come from the germline V gene. The CDR3 is 16 amino acids. The CDR3 region is CASSQWGETYNSPLHF.

V usage is TRBV5-1 and J usage is TRBJ2-7; TCRdb names TRBD2, which stays unverified in the absence of DNA. CDR3 length: 15 residues. CDR1 SGHRS and CDR2 YFSETQ come from the germline V gene. This CDR3 is CASRWGGLLSYEQYF.

The V call is TRBV14, the J call TRBJ1-2; there is no DNA to check the TCRdb D call of TRBD1. The CDR3 sequence is 15 residues long. CDR1 and CDR2 (germline): SGHDN, FVKESK. The CDR3 reads CASSQSRTGIDGYTF. The variable domain in full, completed from reference TRBV14 and TRBJ1-2, reads EAGVTQFPSHSVIEKGQTVTLRCDPISGHDNLYWYRRVMGKEIKFLLHFVKESKQDESGMPNNRFLAERTGGTYSTLKVQPAELEDSGVYFCASSQSRTGIDGYTFGSGTRLTVV.

The genes are TRBV20-1 and TRBJ2-7; TCRdb's assignment of TRBD1 cannot be checked, as there is no DNA. The CDR3 spans 13 residues. CDR1 and CDR2 from the germline V gene are DFQATT and SNEGSKA (reference sequence). The CDR3 loop reads CSASDRVTYEQYF.

The chain recombines TRBV20-1 with TRBJ2-1; TCRdb calls TRBD1, which cannot be checked without DNA. The CDR3 is 12 amino acids. Germline CDR1 DFQATT, CDR2 SNEGSKA (reference sequence). The CDR3 spells CSARRGEREQFF.

This chain links TRBV20-1 with TRBJ2-7; TCRdb indicates TRBD1, and absent DNA this call remains unverified. This CDR3 comprises 15 residues. Looked up from germline, CDR1 is DFQATT and CDR2 is SNEGSKA (reference sequence). The CDR3 sequence is CSARDPGTYSYEQYF.

V gene TRBV20-1 combines with J gene TRBJ2-1. Germline V CDR1 and CDR2: DFQATT, SNEGSKA (reference sequence). This CDR3 region has 12 residues. CDR3 residues: CSAREREAEQLF.

The chain employs TRBV28 and TRBJ2-3; the D call of TRBD1 rests on TCRdb alone, since no DNA is present to check it. The CDR3 sequence is 14 residues long. The germline V gene has CDR1 MDHEN and CDR2 SYDVKM. The CDR3 loop reads CASSRTGGTDTQYF.

The gene calls are TRBV5-1 and TRBJ1-1; the TRBD1 assignment by TCRdb is unverifiable without DNA. This CDR3 is 16 amino acids long. The germline CDR1 and CDR2 sequences are SGHRS and YFSETQ. CDR3 residues: CASSLSGRDSPTEAFF.

The chain couples TRBV29-1 to TRBJ2-7; without DNA, the TCRdb call of TRBD1 cannot be checked. CDR3 length: 14 residues. In germline, CDR1 is SQVTM, CDR2 ANQGSEA. The chain's CDR3 is CSVEEGTGDAEQYF.

This rearrangement joins TRBV30 to TRBJ2-7; the TCRdb D gene call, TRBD2, has no DNA to confirm it. The length of the CDR3 is 16 residues. The germline V gene has CDR1 GTSNPN and CDR2 SVGIG (reference sequence). CDR3 region: CAWGPDAGPDSYEQYF. Supplemented by reference TRBV30 and TRBJ2-7, the full variable domain reads SQTIHQWPATLVQPVGSPLSLECTVEGTSNPNLYWYRQAAGRGLQLLFYSVGIGQISSEVPQNLSASRPQDRQFILSSKKLLLSDSGFYLCAWGPDAGPDSYEQYFGPGTRLTVT.

V is TRBV7-2 and J is TRBJ2-3; the D call of TRBD1 rests on TCRdb alone, since no DNA is present to check it. The CDR3 covers 16 residues. Per the germline V gene, CDR1 is SGHTA and CDR2 is FQGNSA. The CDR3 loop is CASSLDQGALTDTQYF. Drawing the rest from reference TRBV7-2 and TRBJ2-3, the complete variable domain is GAGVSQSPSNKVTEKGKDVELRCDPISGHTALYWYRQSLGQGLEFLIYFQGNSAPDKSGLPSDRFSAERTGGSVSTLTIQRTQQEDSAVYLCASSLDQGALTDTQYFGPGTRLTVL.

This chain connects TRBV25-1 to TRBJ1-1; the TRBD1 assignment by TCRdb is unverifiable without DNA. The germline V gene has CDR1 MGHDK and CDR2 SYGVNS. The CDR3 consists of 12 residues. CDR3 sequence: CASSLYRGEAFF.

The chain carries TRBV6-5 and TRBJ2-2; TCRdb selects TRBD1, and the lack of DNA leaves this call unchecked. CDR1 is MNHEY and CDR2 is SVGAGI in the germline V gene. This CDR3 is 16 amino acids long. The CDR3 loop reads CASSLSSDRHTGELFF.

This chain connects TRBV5-1 to TRBJ2-3. Germline-derived CDR1 and CDR2 are SGHRS and YFSETQ. There are 13 residues in the CDR3. The CDR3 is CASSAPRNHTQYF.

The chain recombines TRBV14 with TRBJ2-1; TCRdb proposes TRBD2, but this gene call is untestable without DNA. The CDR3 loop spans 17 amino acids. CDR1 SGHDN and CDR2 FVKESK come from the germline V gene. This CDR3 is CASSRDRLAGPYNEQFF.